There are a few counts of the clone carrying this TCR beta chain. Its antigen is currently unknown. Investigators isolated RNA and reverse transcribed it into cDNA to act as the sequencing template. Here immunoSEQ multiplex PCR was the method, and the copy in TCRdb shows in-frame clones only, minus some. The data show around 140,000 clones, roughly 50% seen once. In alopecia areata patients, both lesional scalp punch biopsies and peripheral blood were collected. The data derive from a study of CD8+ T cells in alopecia areata. As for the study in general: A 6-month off-drug phase came after tofacitinib, which had lasted 6 to 18 months. Findings and caveats of the study: Mice showed clearer TCR sharing than patients did, a gap that was possibly HLA-related. Normal skin's resident alphabeta T cells are also sequenced in scalp samples.

The sample consisted of CD8+ T cells sorted from blood, taken at week 0. This receptor was identified in a human donor with alopecia areata.

CDR3 DNA sequence: TGTGCCTGGACTTGGGGCTCCTACAATGAGCAGTTCTTC. This codes for CAWTWGSYNEQFF. The chain employs TRBV30 and TRBJ2-1; D not resolved. The CDR3 is 13 amino acids. The V end lost 4 bases, the J end lost 0 bases, and 7 bases lay between the germline ends. CDR1 and CDR2 from the germline V gene are GTSNPN and SVGIG (reference sequence).